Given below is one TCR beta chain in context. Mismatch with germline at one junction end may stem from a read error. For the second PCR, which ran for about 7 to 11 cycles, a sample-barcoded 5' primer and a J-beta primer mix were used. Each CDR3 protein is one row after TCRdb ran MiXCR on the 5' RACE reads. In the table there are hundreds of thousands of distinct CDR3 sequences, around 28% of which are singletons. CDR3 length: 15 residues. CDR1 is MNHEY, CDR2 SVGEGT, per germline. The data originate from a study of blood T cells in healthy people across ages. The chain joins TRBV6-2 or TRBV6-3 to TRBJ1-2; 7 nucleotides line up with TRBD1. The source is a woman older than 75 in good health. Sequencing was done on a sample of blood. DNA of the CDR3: TGTGCCAGCAGACCATCGACAGGGCCGAACTATGGCTGCACCTTC. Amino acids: CASRPSTGPNYGCTF.